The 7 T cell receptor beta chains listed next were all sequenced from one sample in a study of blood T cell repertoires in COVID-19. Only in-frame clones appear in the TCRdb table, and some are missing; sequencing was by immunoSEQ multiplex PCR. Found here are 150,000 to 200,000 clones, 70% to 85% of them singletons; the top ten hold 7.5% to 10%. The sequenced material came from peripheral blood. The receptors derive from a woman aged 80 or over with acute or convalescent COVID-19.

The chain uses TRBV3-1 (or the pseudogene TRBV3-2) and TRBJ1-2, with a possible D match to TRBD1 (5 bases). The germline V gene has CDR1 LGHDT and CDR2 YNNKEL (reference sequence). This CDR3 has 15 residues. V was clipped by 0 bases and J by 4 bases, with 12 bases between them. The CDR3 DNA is TGTGCCAGCAGCCAAGATCTGGGGGGAACCTATGGCTACACCTTC. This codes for CASSQDLGGTYGYTF.

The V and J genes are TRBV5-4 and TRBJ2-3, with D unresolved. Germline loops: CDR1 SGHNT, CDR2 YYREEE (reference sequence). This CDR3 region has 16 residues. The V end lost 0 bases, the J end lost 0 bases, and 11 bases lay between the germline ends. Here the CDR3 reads CASSLGATISTDTQYF. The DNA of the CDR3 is TGTGCCAGCAGCTTGGGGGCGACCATAAGCACAGATACGCAGTATTTT.

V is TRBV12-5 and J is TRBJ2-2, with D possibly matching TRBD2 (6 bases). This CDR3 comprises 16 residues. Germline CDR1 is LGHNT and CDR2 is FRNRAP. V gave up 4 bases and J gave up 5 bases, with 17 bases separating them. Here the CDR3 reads CASGSRLGSGTGELFF. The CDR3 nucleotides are TGTGCTAGTGGTTCGCGACTAGGTTCGGGGACCGGGGAGCTGTTTTTT.

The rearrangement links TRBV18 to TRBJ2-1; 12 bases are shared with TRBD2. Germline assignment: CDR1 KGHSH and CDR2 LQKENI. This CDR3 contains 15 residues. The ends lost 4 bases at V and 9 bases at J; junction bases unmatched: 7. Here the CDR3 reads CASSLPSGRAGEQFF. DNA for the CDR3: TGTGCCAGCTCACTGCCTAGCGGGAGGGCCGGTGAGCAGTTCTTC.

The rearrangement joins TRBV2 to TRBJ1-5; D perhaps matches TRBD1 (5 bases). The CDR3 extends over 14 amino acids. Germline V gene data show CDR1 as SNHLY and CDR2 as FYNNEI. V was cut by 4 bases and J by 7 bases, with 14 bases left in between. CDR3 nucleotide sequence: TGTGCCAGCAGTGGGGGGGAGGGTAGCCAGCCCCAGCATTTT. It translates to CASSGGEGSQPQHF.

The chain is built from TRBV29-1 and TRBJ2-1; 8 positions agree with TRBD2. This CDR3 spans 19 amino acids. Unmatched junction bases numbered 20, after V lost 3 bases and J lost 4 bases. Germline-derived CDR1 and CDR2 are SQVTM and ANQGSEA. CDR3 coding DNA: TGCAGCGTTGATAAGAGGGCCCAGGTAGTGGTAGCGGGGTACAATGAGCAGTTCTTC. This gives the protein CSVDKRAQVVVAGYNEQFF.

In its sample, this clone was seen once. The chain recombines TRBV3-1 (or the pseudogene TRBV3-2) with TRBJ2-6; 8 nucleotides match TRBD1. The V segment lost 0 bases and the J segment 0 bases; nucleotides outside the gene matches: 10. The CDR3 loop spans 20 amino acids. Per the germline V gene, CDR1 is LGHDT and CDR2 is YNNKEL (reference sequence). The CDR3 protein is CASSQEAGTGGASGANVLTF. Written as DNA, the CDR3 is TGTGCCAGCAGCCAAGAGGCGGGAACAGGGGGTGCCTCTGGGGCCAACGTCCTGACTTTC.